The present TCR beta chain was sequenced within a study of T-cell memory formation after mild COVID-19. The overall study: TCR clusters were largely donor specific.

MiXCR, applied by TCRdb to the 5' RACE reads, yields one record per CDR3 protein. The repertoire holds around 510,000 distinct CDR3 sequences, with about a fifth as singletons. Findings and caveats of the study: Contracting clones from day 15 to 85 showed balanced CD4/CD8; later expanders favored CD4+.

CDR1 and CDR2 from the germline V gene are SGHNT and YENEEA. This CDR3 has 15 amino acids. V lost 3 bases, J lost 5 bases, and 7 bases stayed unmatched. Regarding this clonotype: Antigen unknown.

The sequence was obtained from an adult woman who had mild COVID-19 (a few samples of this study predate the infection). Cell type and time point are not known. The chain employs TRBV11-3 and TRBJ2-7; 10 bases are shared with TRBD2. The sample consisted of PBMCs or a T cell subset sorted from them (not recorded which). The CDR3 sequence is CASSFVTSGLNEQYF. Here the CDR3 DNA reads TGTGCCAGCAGCTTTGTGACTAGCGGGCTTAACGAGCAGTACTTC.